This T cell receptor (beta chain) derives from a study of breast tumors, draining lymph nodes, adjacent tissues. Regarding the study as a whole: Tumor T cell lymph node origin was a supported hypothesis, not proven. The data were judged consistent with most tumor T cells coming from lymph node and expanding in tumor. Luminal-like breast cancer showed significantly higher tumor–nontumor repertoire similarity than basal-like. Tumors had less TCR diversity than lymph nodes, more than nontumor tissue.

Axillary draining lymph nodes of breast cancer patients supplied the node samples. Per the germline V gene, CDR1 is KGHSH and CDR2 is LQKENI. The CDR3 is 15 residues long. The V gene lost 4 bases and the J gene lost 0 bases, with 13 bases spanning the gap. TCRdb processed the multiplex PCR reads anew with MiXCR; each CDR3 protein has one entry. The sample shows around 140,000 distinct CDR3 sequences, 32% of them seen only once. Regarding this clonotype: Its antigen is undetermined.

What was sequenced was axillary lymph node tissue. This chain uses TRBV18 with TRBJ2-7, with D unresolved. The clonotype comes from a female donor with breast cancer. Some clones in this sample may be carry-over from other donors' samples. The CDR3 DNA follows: TGTGCCAGCTCACGTTCGGGCCGCAACTCCTACGAGCAGTACTTC. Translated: CASSRSGRNSYEQYF.